These 24 T cell receptor beta chains originate from one sample sequenced in a study of shared clonotypes between healthy human individuals. Data came from immunoSEQ multiplex PCR; TCRdb stores just in-frame clones and leaves some out. The sample includes 550,000 to 800,000 clones, approximately 79% of them seen just once. The sequenced sample consisted of memory CD4+ T cells sorted from blood. Subset in this sample: CD45RA-negative fraction. Receptor source: a woman in her 30s in good health.

The table lists this clone with a count of one. As DNA, the CDR3 is TGTGCCAGTAGTATAGTGACTGGGAGCACTGAAGCTTTCTTT. Translating it yields CASSIVTGSTEAFF. V usage is TRBV19 and J usage is TRBJ1-1, with D unclear. Germline V gives CDR1 LNHDA, CDR2 SQIVND (reference sequence). The CDR3 loop spans 14 amino acids. V lost 1 base to trimming and J lost 4 bases, with 10 bases between them.

A remark on this clone: Distinct nucleotide sequences in the sample also encode this CDR3. The chain links TRBV18 to TRBJ2-1; 13 bases line up with TRBD2. The CDR3 is made up of 15 amino acids. Per the germline V gene, CDR1 is KGHSH and CDR2 is LQKENI. Germline trimming cut 3 bases from V and 4 bases from J; bases unmatched to any gene: 0. CDR3 sequence: CASSPGLAGYNEQFF. CDR3 nucleotide sequence: TGTGCCAGCTCACCGGGACTAGCGGGATACAATGAGCAGTTCTTC.

V and J are TRBV6-1 and TRBJ2-2; D uncertain. Trimming removed 3 bases from V and 2 bases from J, with 13 bases in between. The CDR3 covers 16 residues. Germline CDR1 reads MNHNS; CDR2 reads SASEGT. The DNA for the CDR3 is TGTGCCAGCAGTGACCTAGTTAATAGAAACACCGGGGAGCTGTTTTTT. This gives the protein CASSDLVNRNTGELFF.

The chain uses TRBV6-6 and TRBJ1-1; no definite D call. V lost 4 bases, J lost 0 bases, and 6 bases lay in between. The germline gives CDR1 MNHNY, CDR2 SVGAGI (reference sequence). This CDR3 spans 13 amino acids. CDR3 sequence: CASSFRMNTEAFF. Here the CDR3 DNA reads TGTGCCAGCAGTTTCCGAATGAACACTGAAGCTTTCTTT.

The genes are TRBV7-2 and TRBJ1-2; D perhaps matches TRBD1 (5 bases). The ends were cut back, 5 bases at V and 5 bases at J, with 18 bases in the middle. The CDR3 loop spans 15 amino acids. Germline V lookup: CDR1 SGHTA, CDR2 FQGNSA. DNA of the CDR3: TGTGCCAGCAGCCCAAGGCAGGGTGGTCGATATGGCTACACCTTC. It codes for CASSPRQGGRYGYTF.

On this clone itself: The sample has other DNA sequences that encode this CDR3 too. This rearrangement joins TRBV2 to TRBJ2-3; a weak D match, TRBD2 (5 bases). The CDR3 covers 16 residues. Germline CDR1 and CDR2: SNHLY and FYNNEI. V was shortened by 0 bases and J by 0 bases, with 10 bases between the two germline ends. DNA of the CDR3: TGTGCCAGCAGTGAAGCAAGCGGTTCTAGCACAGATACGCAGTATTTT. This translates into CASSEASGSSTDTQYF.

The genes are TRBV11-2 and TRBJ2-7; TRBD2 might be the D (5 bases). Germline assignment: CDR1 SGHAT and CDR2 FQNNGV. This CDR3 comprises 12 residues. V was pared by 5 bases and J by 3 bases, with 8 bases between. Here the CDR3 reads CASSLAGYEQYF. The CDR3 coding sequence is TGTGCCAGCAGCCTAGCCGGCTACGAGCAGTACTTC.

The chain joins TRBV7-8 to TRBJ2-1; 7 bases line up with TRBD1. CDR1 SGHVS and CDR2 FQNEAQ come from the germline V gene. Germline trimming cut 3 bases from V and 4 bases from J; bases unmatched to any gene: 3. This CDR3 spans 14 amino acids. The CDR3 nucleotides read TGTGCCAGCAGCTTGGCAGGGGGTTACAATGAGCAGTTCTTC. This gives the protein CASSLAGGYNEQFF.

The chain carries TRBV7-2 and TRBJ2-7, with TRBD2 identical over 7 bases. Germline assignment: CDR1 SGHTA and CDR2 FQGNSA. The V and J ends lost 5 bases and 4 bases, in that order; junction bases with no gene match: 11. This CDR3 is 15 amino acids long. The CDR3 DNA reads TGTGCCAGCAGCCCTGGGGCGGCGGGAGTTTACGAGCAGTACTTC. This codes for CASSPGAAGVYEQYF.

This chain links TRBV5-1 with TRBJ1-4; tentative D call: TRBD1 (5 bases). Germline V gene data show CDR1 as SGHRS and CDR2 as YFSETQ. This CDR3 has 15 amino acids. V gave up 4 bases and J gave up 8 bases, with 18 bases separating them. CDR3 in DNA: TGCGCCAGCAGCCCGGACACTCTGATGAAGGAAAAACTGTTTTTT. Protein: CASSPDTLMKEKLFF.

The chain joins TRBV6-1 to TRBJ1-2; possible D gene TRBD1, 6 bases. The CDR3 is 14 amino acids. The germline CDR1 and CDR2 sequences are MNHNS and SASEGT. With 5 bases removed from V and 1 base from J, the gap between germline ends came to 11 bases. The CDR3 here is CASSLEQGNYGYTF. In DNA, the CDR3 is TGTGCCAGCAGTCTCGAACAGGGTAACTATGGCTACACCTTC.

This chain joins TRBV28 and TRBJ2-1; 10 bases agree with TRBD2. The CDR3 runs 16 residues. Germline CDR1 is MDHEN and CDR2 is SYDVKM. V lost 4 bases and J lost 6; bases outside the gene matches: 9. Here the CDR3 reads CASSWSSGRALNEQFF. The CDR3 DNA follows: TGTGCCAGCAGTTGGTCCAGCGGGAGGGCCCTCAATGAGCAGTTCTTC.

The chain combines TRBV27 with TRBJ2-2; D gene uncertain. The germline CDR1 and CDR2 sequences are MNHEY and SMNVEV (reference sequence). The CDR3 has 15 residues. The V gene lost 1 base and the J gene lost 6 bases, with 12 bases spanning the gap. The CDR3 DNA sequence: TGTGCCAGCAGTTTATATCCTCGGAGCCCCGGGGAGCTGTTTTTT. Amino acids: CASSLYPRSPGELFF.

The chain is built from TRBV6-6 and TRBJ1-1, with TRBD1 matching over 8 bases. The CDR3 sequence is 15 residues long. CDR1 is MNHNY and CDR2 is SVGAGI in the germline V gene (reference sequence). The trim removed 6 bases at V and 1 base at J, leaving 7 bases unmatched. CDR3 sequence reads: CASRRQGSENTEAFF. CDR3 in DNA: TGTGCCAGCAGGAGACAGGGGTCGGAGAACACTGAAGCTTTCTTT.

This clone showed up just once. The chain recombines TRBV4-1 with TRBJ2-5; 8 nucleotides align to TRBD2. The CDR3 has 16 amino acids. Germline CDR1 reads MGHRA; CDR2 reads YSYEKL. V lost 5 bases, J lost 7 bases, and 15 bases stayed unmatched. The CDR3 loop reads CASSGPGREVPGTQYF. The DNA for the CDR3 is TGCGCCAGCAGCGGTCCGGGGCGGGAGGTCCCGGGGACCCAGTACTTC.

The gene calls are TRBV6-5 and TRBJ2-7; 10 bases match TRBD2. CDR3 length: 14 residues. Germline CDR1 is MNHEY and CDR2 is SVGAGI. V shed 6 bases and J 6 bases; nucleotides not matched to a gene: 8. The CDR3 spells CASSTLAGVVEQYF. Here the CDR3 DNA reads TGTGCCAGCAGCACTCTAGCGGGAGTGGTCGAGCAGTACTTC.

This clone appeared a few times. The chain is built from TRBV25-1 and TRBJ2-7; D is possibly TRBD1 (5 bases). The CDR3 sequence is 13 residues long. V lost 6 bases to trimming and J lost 5 bases, with 14 bases between them. Germline values: CDR1 MGHDK, CDR2 SYGVNS. The DNA of the CDR3 is TGTGCCAGCAGGACAGATATTCCTAACGAGCAGTACTTC. Translation: CASRTDIPNEQYF.

The J gene is TRBJ1-1, the V gene TRBV19; D not certain. CDR3 size: 13 residues. Germline loops: CDR1 LNHDA, CDR2 SQIVND (reference sequence). V was cut by 9 bases and J by 7 bases, with 18 bases left in between. The chain's CDR3 is CASHFRAELEAFF. The DNA of the CDR3 is TGTGCCAGCCATTTCCGGGCTGAACTTGAAGCTTTCTTT. Full variable domain (remainder filled in from reference TRBV19 and TRBJ1-1): DGGITQSPKYLFRKEGQNVTLSCEQNLNHDAMYWYRQDPGQGLRLIYYSQIVNDFQKGDIAEGYSVSREKKESFPLTVTSAQKNPTAFYLCASHFRAELEAFFGQGTRLTVV.

V and J are TRBV6-5 and TRBJ1-1; D not resolved. Deletions cut 5 bases from V and 1 base from J, with 8 bases between. Germline CDR1 and CDR2: MNHEY and SVGAGI. The CDR3 extends over 13 amino acids. The DNA for the CDR3 is TGTGCCAGCAGTGGCATTGGGAACACTGAAGCTTTCTTT. It yields the protein CASSGIGNTEAFF.

The chain is built from TRBV2 and TRBJ1-2; no reliable D call. The V gene lost 6 bases and the J gene lost 4 bases, with 9 bases spanning the gap. CDR1 is SNHLY and CDR2 is FYNNEI in the germline V gene. This CDR3 is built from 12 residues. CDR3 bases: TGTGCCAGCAGAGGGCAGACCTATGGCTACACCTTC. This gives the protein CASRGQTYGYTF.

V and J are TRBV11-2 and TRBJ2-7; 10 bases line up with TRBD1. The V and J ends lost 7 bases and 0 bases, in that order; junction bases with no gene match: 3. Per germline, CDR1 SGHAT and CDR2 FQNNGV. The CDR3 extends over 14 amino acids. The CDR3 coding sequence is TGTGCCAGCAACAGGGACAGGGGCTCCTACGAGCAGTACTTC. This gives the protein CASNRDRGSYEQYF. The full variable domain, its missing parts supplied by reference TRBV11-2 and TRBJ2-7, is EAGVAQSPRYKIIEKRQSVAFWCNPISGHATLYWYQQILGQGPKLLIQFQNNGVVDDSQLPKDRFSAERLKGVDSTLKIQPAKLEDSAVYLCASNRDRGSYEQYFGPGTRLTVT.

The CDR3 DNA is TGTGCCAGCTCCCCAACAGACCCTGCGGGCGAGCAGTACTTC. Encoded protein: CASSPTDPAGEQYF. The chain links TRBV18 to TRBJ2-7; weak D call: TRBD2 (5 bases). Germline V gene data show CDR1 as KGHSH and CDR2 as LQKENI. V was shortened by 6 bases and J by 6 bases, with 18 bases between the two germline ends. This CDR3 is 14 amino acids long.

The rearrangement uses TRBV7-2 and TRBJ1-2; D gene uncertain. Trimming removed 5 bases from V and 8 bases from J, with 15 bases in between. The CDR3 contains 13 residues. Germline CDR1 and CDR2: SGHTA and FQGNSA. The CDR3 protein is CASSQYNHMGYTF. In nucleotides, the CDR3 is TGTGCCAGCAGCCAGTATAATCATATGGGCTACACCTTC.

The chain joins TRBV6-5 to TRBJ1-5, with 7 positions matching TRBD1. V shed 4 bases, J shed 1 base, and the junction held 4 bases outside the gene matches. The CDR3 totals 15 residues. Looked up from germline, CDR1 is MNHEY and CDR2 is SVGAGI. Written as DNA, the CDR3 is TGTGCCAGCAGTTGGGACAGCAAAAGCAATCAGCCCCAGCATTTT. This codes for CASSWDSKSNQPQHF.